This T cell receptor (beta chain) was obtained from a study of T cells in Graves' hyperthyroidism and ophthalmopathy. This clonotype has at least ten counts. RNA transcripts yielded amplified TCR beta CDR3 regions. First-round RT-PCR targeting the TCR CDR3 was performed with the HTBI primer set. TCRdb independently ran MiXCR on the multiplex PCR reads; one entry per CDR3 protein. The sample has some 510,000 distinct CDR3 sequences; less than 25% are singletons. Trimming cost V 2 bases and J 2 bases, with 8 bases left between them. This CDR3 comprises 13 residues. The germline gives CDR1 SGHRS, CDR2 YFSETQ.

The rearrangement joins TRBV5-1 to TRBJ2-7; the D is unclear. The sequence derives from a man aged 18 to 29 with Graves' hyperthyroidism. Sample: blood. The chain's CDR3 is CASSFQPTYEQYF. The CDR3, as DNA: TGCGCCAGCAGCTTTCAACCCACCTACGAGCAGTACTTC. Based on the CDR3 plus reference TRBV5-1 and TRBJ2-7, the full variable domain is KAGVTQTPRYLIKTRGQQVTLSCSPISGHRSVSWYQQTPGQGLQFLFEYFSETQRNKGNFPGRFSGRQFSNSRSEMNVSTLELGDSALYLCASSFQPTYEQYFGPGTRLTVT.